The clone carrying this TCR beta chain was seen a handful of times. This sample is drawn from a study of read filtering for tumor transcriptome and immune sequencing. Study summary: DNase treatment preceded whole-transcriptome library preparation.

This CDR3 is built from 14 residues. V lost 2 bases and J lost 5; bases outside the gene matches: 5. Germline CDR1 reads SGHTA; CDR2 reads FQGNSA. This library used roughly 400 ng RNA and molecular barcoded adaptors spanning alpha/delta and beta/gamma chains. TCRdb ran MiXCR on the reads and lists one entry per CDR3 protein. The sample lists 50,000 to 65,000 distinct CDR3 sequences, approximately 18% occurring once. The sample consisted of a population of CD138-negative cells sorted from bone marrow. The chain links TRBV7-2 to TRBJ2-7, with 8 bases that match TRBD2. This clonotype was obtained from a donor at least 40 years old with multiple myeloma. The CDR3 reads CASSLPGGTHEQYF. The CDR3 DNA follows: TGTGCCAGCAGCTTACCGGGAGGGACCCACGAGCAGTACTTC.